The clone carrying this T cell receptor (beta chain) showed up many times. No antigen is known for it. The CDR3 length is 13 residues. Germline CDR1 reads MNHEY; CDR2 reads SVGEGT. Trimming cost V 4 bases and J 4 bases, with 10 bases left between them. The data belong to a study of human T cells and chemical hapten exposure. Time point here: patch test 2, 6 weeks after DPC sensitization. Treatment defined: therapeutic diphenylcyclopropenone sensitization with weekly scalp DPC. Original methodology: Counts of TCRs in each sample centred on a median of around 92,000 and extended from about 20,000 to 690,000. Each CDR3 protein is one row after TCRdb ran MiXCR on the RACE reads. These V and J calls are TCRdb output, not the study's own analysis. The table records under 450,000 distinct CDR3 sequences, nearly 6.5% of them present only once. Study-wide points: Counts of expanded TCRs at PT1 were positively correlated with patch test score. DPC sensitization left the count of TCRs above 1 in 1000 unchanged.

The input for sequencing was whole blood, taken in connection with sensitization to the hapten diphenylcyclopropenone (DPC). The chain combines TRBV6-2 or TRBV6-3 with TRBJ1-1; the D gene is possibly TRBD1 (5 bases). The sequence came from a woman aged 18 to 35 with alopecia areata. Some clones in this sample may be carry-over from other donors' samples. The CDR3 sequence: CASSSQGSTEAFF. As DNA, the CDR3 is TGTGCCAGCAGTTCCCAGGGTTCCACTGAAGCTTTCTTT.